What follows describes a single T cell receptor beta chain. Its specificity is unknown. Profiled with immunoSEQ multiplex PCR; TCRdb holds only in-frame clones, not every one. The sample shows roughly 55,000 clones, 84% of them seen only once. These data are taken from a study of T cell clones after liver transplantation. Turning to the study itself: Apart from three HCV-positive recipients, transplants were for non-autoimmune, non-viral reasons. Subjects received no induction therapy and standard immunosuppression until randomization at 12-24 months post-transplant. Tolerance: complete withdrawal held at least one year, liver enzymes staying within twice normal.

Study conclusions and caveats: Compared with third party-reactive sequences, donor-reactive ones declined more, independent of withdrawal success.

The CDR3 spans 15 residues. Germline lookup yields CDR1 MDHEN and CDR2 SYDVKM. Trimming took off 5 bases at V and 10 bases at J, with 22 bases between the two ends. The rearrangement uses TRBV28 and TRBJ2-3; D is perhaps TRBD2 (6 bases). This specimen was CD4+ T cells from blood, taken before liver transplant. This clonotype originated in a human donor who received a liver transplant. The CDR3 DNA follows: TGTGCCAGCAGTCTCCAAGCGGGTTCGCAGGCGGCGCAGTATTTT. Its translation: CASSLQAGSQAAQYF.